This note documents a single TCR beta chain sequence. Which antigen it targets is not known. No base quality information exists; no much larger clone differs at one position. The sample originates from a study of cytotoxic CD8 clonotypes in ibrutinib-treated CLL listed by TCRdb under 2021. About the full investigation: The cohort had some eleven relapsed/refractory and 15 treatment-naive patients; 17 were IGHV unmutated. On average, each sample had roughly 260,000 productive templates and about 89,000 productive rearrangements. Longitudinal samples were obtainable from about 30% of the roughly 86 participants in the trial. All remission and progressive disease samples were collected while patients were still receiving ibrutinib. Samples at response were collected after a median of about 12 months of treatment, with a range of about 6 to 36 months. Cryopreserved peripheral blood mononuclear cells were obtained before treatment, at response, and at either sustained remission or disease progression. Partial responses were observed in some 24 patients and complete responses in 2; after a median follow-up of around 68 months, remission was maintained in approximately 15 patients and progression was observed in about twelve. General conclusions and limits of the study: Sampling times were not matched between sustained-remission and progressing patients, and lymph node repertoires were not studied. Clonality rose at ibrutinib response, remained stable during sustained remission, and dropped back toward baseline at progression. At baseline, clonality was higher than in age-matched healthy donors and showed a strong correlation with circulating CD8+ T-cell counts. Public clonotypes were found to be uncommon and were observed to contract or remain stable during treatment; the increase in clonality was shown to reflect expansion of private clonotypes at ibrutinib response.

Each clonotype received, on average, approximately 9.9x coverage in deep resolution sequencing performed on a MiSeq, where the target depth lay between 1 in 1 million and 1 in 200,000 T cells. The immunoSEQ hsTCRB Kit was used to generate TCR beta libraries. Per the source publication's procedure: The data were analyzed with ImmunoSEQ Analyzer and ImmunoSEQ Data Assistant, and V, D and J gene assignments followed IMGT definitions. Clonality, with values ranging from 0 to 1, was calculated as one minus the normalized Shannon entropy of productive rearrangement frequencies. Only overrepresented clonotypes making up at least 0.05% of each patient's repertoire were included in the public clonotype analysis. Some twelve age-matched healthy donor repertoires from immuneACCESS were used as controls for clonality. The source is immuneACCESS, and TCRdb retained only in-frame sequences with V and J called. Part of the clones is not carried over; for the studies checked, unresolved V genes explain less than half of this, and the remainder is unexplained. That table gives V, J and clone size, and the DNA gave D and trimming. The sample records tens of thousands of clones, approximately 69% of which are singletons. The top ten constitute roughly 13% of the sample.

Sample time point, as interpreted from the label and publication: about a year on ibrutinib. Approximately 2 micrograms of genomic DNA were extracted from cryopreserved PBMCs for TCR beta library preparation. Longitudinal blood samples from CLL patients on ibrutinib monotherapy underwent high-throughput TCR beta sequencing. Patients were enrolled in a phase 2 open-label single-center ibrutinib monotherapy trial. The CDR3 runs 15 amino acids, cysteine and phenylalanine included. The read is trimmed to its CDR3 DNA, 45 bases read in frame from base 1. After removal of 5 bases from V and 1 base from J, the junction retains 6 bases not matched to a gene. The germline V gene gives CDR1 as SGHVS and CDR2 as FQNEAQ.

The clonotype comes from a human donor with chronic lymphocytic leukemia. The chain couples TRBV7-8 to TRBJ2-3; 7 bases in between match TRBD2. Specimen: PBMCs, collected after 12 months of ibrutinib treatment. The DNA sequence is given as TGTGCCAGCAGCCCGAGCGGGGATCGCACAGATACGCAGTATTTT. Translated, it reads CASSPSGDRTDTQYF.